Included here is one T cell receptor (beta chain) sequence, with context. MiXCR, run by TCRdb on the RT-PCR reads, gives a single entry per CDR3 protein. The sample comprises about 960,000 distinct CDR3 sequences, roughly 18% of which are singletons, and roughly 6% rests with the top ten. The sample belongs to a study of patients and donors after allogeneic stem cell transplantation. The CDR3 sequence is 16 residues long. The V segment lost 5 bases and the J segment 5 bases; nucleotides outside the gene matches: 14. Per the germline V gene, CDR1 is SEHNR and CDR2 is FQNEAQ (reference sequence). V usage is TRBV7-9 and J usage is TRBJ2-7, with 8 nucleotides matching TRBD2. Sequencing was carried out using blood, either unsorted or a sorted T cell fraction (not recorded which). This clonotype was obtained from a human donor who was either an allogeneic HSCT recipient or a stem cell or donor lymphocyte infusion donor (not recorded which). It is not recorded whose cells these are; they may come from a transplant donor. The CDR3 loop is CASSPPSGGPPNEQYF. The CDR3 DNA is TGTGCCAGCAGCCCCCCGAGCGGGGGACCCCCAAACGAGCAGTACTTC.